These T cell receptor beta chains were read from a single sample in a study of shared clonotypes between healthy human individuals. Repertoires were generated with immunoSEQ multiplex PCR, while TCRdb's copy carries only in-frame clones and drops some. The sample lists about 2.3 million clones; roughly 93% were seen once. The sequenced sample consisted of naive CD4+ T cells from PBMCs. These receptors were taken from a man aged 18-30 years in good health. Some clones in this sample may be carry-over from other donors' samples. The CDR3 runs from the conserved cysteine through the conserved F or W. A D gene is named only where the DNA matches it firmly. The size entry is marked missing in some rows and otherwise reads once, few, many or a size class.

d_call: TRBD1
v_call: TRBV28
j_call: TRBJ2-5
clone_size: NA
cdr3_nt: TGTGCCAGCAGATGGGACAGGGGGCAAGAGACCCAGTACTTC
cdr3_aa: CASRWDRGQETQYF

d_call: NA
v_call: TRBV5-1
j_call: TRBJ1-4
clone_size: NA
cdr3_nt: TGCGCCAGCAGCTTGGTCCGGGGGAATGAAAAACTGTTTTTT
cdr3_aa: CASSLVRGNEKLFF

d_call: NA
v_call: TRBV6-5
j_call: TRBJ1-3
clone_size: once
cdr3_nt: TGTGCCAGCAGTTACTCGAGCATGACGATCGGAAACACCATATATTTT
cdr3_aa: CASSYSSMTIGNTIYF

d_call: TRBD1
v_call: TRBV7-2
j_call: TRBJ1-4
clone_size: NA
cdr3_nt: TGTGCCAGCAGCATTCAAACAGGGGCTGGTGAAAAACTGTTTTTT
cdr3_aa: CASSIQTGAGEKLFF

d_call: TRBD1
v_call: TRBV4-1
j_call: TRBJ2-1
clone_size: NA
cdr3_nt: TGCGCCAGCAGCAGACCTGGGACAGGGGGCAGGAGTGAGCAGTTCTTC
cdr3_aa: CASSRPGTGGRSEQFF

d_call: NA
v_call: TRBV30
j_call: TRBJ1-1
clone_size: once
cdr3_nt: TGTGCCTGGAGTGGGGGGCGTGAAGCTTTCTTT
cdr3_aa: CAWSGGREAFF

d_call: TRBD1
v_call: TRBV5-1
j_call: TRBJ2-7
clone_size: NA
cdr3_nt: TGCGCCAGCAGCTCCTCCGGGACAGGGGTGTACGAGCAGTACTTC
cdr3_aa: CASSSSGTGVYEQYF

d_call: NA
v_call: TRBV5-1
j_call: TRBJ1-1
clone_size: NA
cdr3_nt: TGCGCCAGCAGCTTTAGTATCGGGTTGACTGAAGCTTTCTTT
cdr3_aa: CASSFSIGLTEAFF

d_call: TRBD2
v_call: TRBV4-1
j_call: TRBJ2-1
clone_size: NA
cdr3_nt: TGCGCCAGCTCCCGCAGCGGGAGTGTCAATGAGCAGTTCTTC
cdr3_aa: CASSRSGSVNEQFF

d_call: TRBD2
v_call: TRBV11-2
j_call: TRBJ2-7
clone_size: NA
cdr3_nt: TGTGCCAGCAGCTCCCCGGGACTAGCGGGAGGTACCTACGAGCAGTACTTC
cdr3_aa: CASSSPGLAGGTYEQYF

d_call: NA
v_call: TRBV7-3
j_call: TRBJ2-7
clone_size: NA
cdr3_nt: TGTGCCAGCAGCTTACACCAGACCTCCTACGAGCAGTACTTC
cdr3_aa: CASSLHQTSYEQYF

d_call: TRBD2
v_call: TRBV5-1
j_call: TRBJ2-1
clone_size: few
cdr3_nt: TGCGCCAGCAGCTTGGGACTAGCGGGAGGATACAATGAGCAGTTCTTC
cdr3_aa: CASSLGLAGGYNEQFF

d_call: NA
v_call: TRBV5-1
j_call: TRBJ2-2
clone_size: NA
cdr3_nt: TGCGCCAGCAGCTTGATAGCAGGGCCCGGGGAGCTGTTTTTT
cdr3_aa: CASSLIAGPGELFF

d_call: TRBD1
v_call: TRBV5-1
j_call: TRBJ1-1
clone_size: NA
cdr3_nt: TGCGCCAGCAGCGGCATCGTAGGGGGCCGTCGGACTGAAGCTTTCTTT
cdr3_aa: CASSGIVGGRRTEAFF

d_call: NA
v_call: TRBV28
j_call: TRBJ1-1
clone_size: NA
cdr3_nt: TGTGCCAGCAGTCAAGGACCTAGACGGACTGAAGCTTTCTTT
cdr3_aa: CASSQGPRRTEAFF

d_call: NA
v_call: TRBV10-3
j_call: TRBJ1-1
clone_size: NA
cdr3_nt: TGTGCCATCAGTGAGGGACAGACGAAAGCTTTCTTT
cdr3_aa: CAISEGQTKAFF

d_call: NA
v_call: TRBV19
j_call: TRBJ2-3
clone_size: NA
cdr3_nt: TGTGCCAGCAGGCAGAGCACAGATACGCAGTATTTT
cdr3_aa: CASRQSTDTQYF

d_call: NA
v_call: TRBV25-1
j_call: TRBJ2-1
clone_size: NA
cdr3_nt: TGTGCCAGCAGTGCCACGGGGATCTCCTACAATGAGCAGTTCTTC
cdr3_aa: CASSATGISYNEQFF

d_call: NA
v_call: TRBV18
j_call: TRBJ2-2
clone_size: NA
cdr3_nt: TGTGCCAGCTCACCCCCCAATGAGGTCGGGGAGCTGTTTTTT
cdr3_aa: CASSPPNEVGELFF

d_call: TRBD1
v_call: TRBV11-2
j_call: TRBJ1-1
clone_size: NA
cdr3_nt: TGTGCCAGCAGCTTAGATGTATTCACAGGGGACACTGAAGCTTTCTTT
cdr3_aa: CASSLDVFTGDTEAFF

d_call: NA
v_call: TRBV19
j_call: TRBJ1-5
clone_size: NA
cdr3_nt: TGTGCCAGTAGTGGGGGGCCCGGGTCGTCTGTCCTCCTTAGCAATCAGCCCCAGCATTTT
cdr3_aa: CASSGGPGSSVLLSNQPQHF

d_call: TRBD1
v_call: TRBV5-1
j_call: TRBJ2-7
clone_size: NA
cdr3_nt: TGCGCCAGCAGCACGGGGACAGAGCAACCCTACGAGCAGTACTTC
cdr3_aa: CASSTGTEQPYEQYF

d_call: NA
v_call: TRBV28
j_call: TRBJ1-2
clone_size: NA
cdr3_nt: TGTGCCAGTAATATGTGGGCTAACTATGGCTACACCTTC
cdr3_aa: CASNMWANYGYTF

d_call: NA
v_call: TRBV4-2
j_call: TRBJ2-7
clone_size: NA
cdr3_nt: TGTGCCAGCAGCCAAGACTCTGGGAGCGCCTACGAGCAGTACTTC
cdr3_aa: CASSQDSGSAYEQYF

d_call: TRBD2
v_call: TRBV5-1
j_call: TRBJ2-3
clone_size: NA
cdr3_nt: TGCGCCAGCAGCTCCCTCGCCGTACCTAGCGGCAGCACAGATACGCAGTATTTT
cdr3_aa: CASSSLAVPSGSTDTQYF

d_call: TRBD2
v_call: TRBV7-8
j_call: TRBJ2-7
clone_size: NA
cdr3_nt: TGTGCCAGCGGGCTAGCGGGAGGCTACGAGCAGTACTTC
cdr3_aa: CASGLAGGYEQYF

d_call: NA
v_call: TRBV11-3
j_call: TRBJ1-1
clone_size: once
cdr3_nt: TGTGCCAGCAGCTTAGGGACGGGCACTGAAGCTTTCTTT
cdr3_aa: CASSLGTGTEAFF

d_call: NA
v_call: TRBV25-1
j_call: TRBJ2-3
clone_size: once
cdr3_nt: TGTGCCAGCAGTGCTGGCTCCACAGATACGCAGTATTTT
cdr3_aa: CASSAGSTDTQYF

d_call: NA
v_call: TRBV6-6
j_call: TRBJ2-3
clone_size: NA
cdr3_nt: TGTGCCAGCACCCACAGGGTAGTCACAGATACGCAGTATTTT
cdr3_aa: CASTHRVVTDTQYF

d_call: TRBD1
v_call: TRBV5-1
j_call: TRBJ2-3
clone_size: NA
cdr3_nt: TGCGCCAGCAGCTTGGTAGGGACAGTAAGCACAGATACGCAGTATTTT
cdr3_aa: CASSLVGTVSTDTQYF

d_call: NA
v_call: TRBV6-4
j_call: TRBJ2-2
clone_size: NA
cdr3_nt: TGTGCCAGCTCGGGAGTGGCCGGGGAGCTGTTTTTT
cdr3_aa: CASSGVAGELFF

d_call: TRBD1
v_call: TRBV5-8
j_call: TRBJ1-5
clone_size: NA
cdr3_nt: TGTGCCAGCAGCATGGGACAGAGGGCGAATCAGCCCCAGCATTTT
cdr3_aa: CASSMGQRANQPQHF

d_call: TRBD1
v_call: TRBV28
j_call: TRBJ1-4
clone_size: NA
cdr3_nt: TGTGCCAGCAGTCGACCAGGGACAGGGGTCGAAAAACTGTTTTTT
cdr3_aa: CASSRPGTGVEKLFF

d_call: NA
v_call: TRBV18
j_call: TRBJ2-2
clone_size: NA
cdr3_nt: TGTGCCAGCTCACCAACTGGGGGCACGGACACCGGGGAGCTGTTTTTT
cdr3_aa: CASSPTGGTDTGELFF

d_call: TRBD2
v_call: TRBV10-3
j_call: TRBJ2-7
clone_size: NA
cdr3_nt: TGTGCCATCAGTGAGTCGACTAGCAAGTACGAGCAGTACTTC
cdr3_aa: CAISESTSKYEQYF

d_call: NA
v_call: TRBV5-6
j_call: TRBJ2-7
clone_size: NA
cdr3_nt: TGTGCCAGCAGCTTGACGGCTACCTACGAGCAGTACTTC
cdr3_aa: CASSLTATYEQYF

d_call: TRBD1
v_call: TRBV9
j_call: TRBJ2-1
clone_size: NA
cdr3_nt: TGTGCCAGCAGCGAAACCGGGACAGGGGGATTCGGTGAGCAGTTCTTC
cdr3_aa: CASSETGTGGFGEQFF

d_call: NA
v_call: TRBV18
j_call: TRBJ2-7
clone_size: NA
cdr3_nt: TGTGCCAGCTCACGACGGGACACCACCTACGAGCAGTACTTC
cdr3_aa: CASSRRDTTYEQYF

d_call: TRBD2
v_call: TRBV7-2
j_call: TRBJ2-5
clone_size: NA
cdr3_nt: TGTGCCAGCAGCTTAAGCGGGGGGGAGACCCAGTACTTC
cdr3_aa: CASSLSGGETQYF

d_call: NA
v_call: TRBV19
j_call: TRBJ2-7
clone_size: few
cdr3_nt: TGTGCCAGTAGTATTACTTCGGGGCAGTACGAGCAGTACTTC
cdr3_aa: CASSITSGQYEQYF

d_call: NA
v_call: TRBV5-1
j_call: TRBJ1-2
clone_size: NA
cdr3_nt: TGCGCCAGCAGCTTGGTTCCTAACTATGGCTACACCTTC
cdr3_aa: CASSLVPNYGYTF

d_call: TRBD1
v_call: TRBV18
j_call: TRBJ2-7
clone_size: NA
cdr3_nt: TGTGCCAGCTCACCACTTAGGAACAGGGGTTCTTACGAGCAGTACTTC
cdr3_aa: CASSPLRNRGSYEQYF

d_call: NA
v_call: TRBV11-2
j_call: TRBJ1-3
clone_size: NA
cdr3_nt: TGTGCCAGCAGCTTCGGGGGGCCCGGAAACACCATATATTTT
cdr3_aa: CASSFGGPGNTIYF

d_call: TRBD1
v_call: TRBV7-8
j_call: TRBJ2-7
clone_size: NA
cdr3_nt: TGTGCCAGCAGCTTCGGGACAGCAGTCTACGAGCAGTACTTC
cdr3_aa: CASSFGTAVYEQYF

d_call: NA
v_call: TRBV28
j_call: TRBJ1-5
clone_size: NA
cdr3_nt: TGTGCCAGCATCTCAATATCGGGAATTCAGCCCCAGCATTTT
cdr3_aa: CASISISGIQPQHF

d_call: TRBD2
v_call: TRBV7-3
j_call: TRBJ2-1
clone_size: NA
cdr3_nt: TGTGCCAGCAGCTTATCTAGCGGGAGCTCCTACAATGAGCAGTTCTTC
cdr3_aa: CASSLSSGSSYNEQFF

d_call: TRBD1
v_call: TRBV5-1
j_call: TRBJ2-2
clone_size: NA
cdr3_nt: TGCGCCAGCAGCTCTAATGCGGGACAGGGGGCCGGCGGGGAGCTGTTTTTT
cdr3_aa: CASSSNAGQGAGGELFF

d_call: TRBD2
v_call: TRBV11-2
j_call: TRBJ2-7
clone_size: NA
cdr3_nt: TGTGCGAGCGGGAATTTCTACGAGCAGTACTTC
cdr3_aa: CASGNFYEQYF

d_call: NA
v_call: TRBV25-1
j_call: TRBJ2-1
clone_size: NA
cdr3_nt: TGTGCCAGCAGTGACCGCGGGGTGGCAAACAATGAGCAGTTCTTC
cdr3_aa: CASSDRGVANNEQFF

d_call: TRBD2
v_call: TRBV27
j_call: TRBJ2-7
clone_size: NA
cdr3_nt: TGTGCCAGCAGTTTGTCGACTAGCGGGCCTTACGAGCAGTACTTC
cdr3_aa: CASSLSTSGPYEQYF

d_call: NA
v_call: TRBV7-2
j_call: TRBJ1-2
clone_size: NA
cdr3_nt: TGTGCCAGCAGCCCTTGGACAGTGGGGAACTATGGCTACACCTTC
cdr3_aa: CASSPWTVGNYGYTF

d_call: NA
v_call: TRBV10-3
j_call: TRBJ2-7
clone_size: NA
cdr3_nt: TGTGCCATCAGTGAGTCTTCCAGCTCCTACGAGCAGTACTTC
cdr3_aa: CAISESSSSYEQYF

d_call: NA
v_call: TRBV7-3
j_call: TRBJ2-6
clone_size: NA
cdr3_nt: TGTGCCAGCAGCCCGCGAAGGTACAGCTCTGGGGCCAACGTCCTGACTTTC
cdr3_aa: CASSPRRYSSGANVLTF

d_call: TRBD1
v_call: TRBV6-5
j_call: TRBJ2-7
clone_size: NA
cdr3_nt: TGTGCCAGCAGTTTCCGGGACAGGGGGACGTACGAGCAGTACTTC
cdr3_aa: CASSFRDRGTYEQYF

d_call: NA
v_call: TRBV10-3
j_call: TRBJ1-1
clone_size: NA
cdr3_nt: TGTGCCATCAGCGCGACAGCTTCCACTGAAGCTTTCTTT
cdr3_aa: CAISATASTEAFF

d_call: NA
v_call: TRBV18
j_call: TRBJ2-5
clone_size: NA
cdr3_nt: TGTGCCAGCTCACCACGTACGGGAGACCAAGAGACCCAGTACTTC
cdr3_aa: CASSPRTGDQETQYF

d_call: NA
v_call: TRBV5-4
j_call: TRBJ2-3
clone_size: NA
cdr3_nt: TGTGCCAGCAGCTTGGCCTGGTACTCCACAGATACGCAGTATTTT
cdr3_aa: CASSLAWYSTDTQYF

d_call: NA
v_call: TRBV2
j_call: TRBJ1-1
clone_size: NA
cdr3_nt: TGTGCCAGCAGTGATCCTTTCGGGCAGGCATATGAAGCTTTCTTT
cdr3_aa: CASSDPFGQAYEAFF

d_call: NA
v_call: TRBV25-1
j_call: TRBJ2-2
clone_size: NA
cdr3_nt: TGTGCCAGCAGTGGTGAGACGGCTTACACCGGGGAGCTGTTTTTT
cdr3_aa: CASSGETAYTGELFF

d_call: TRBD1
v_call: TRBV11-2
j_call: TRBJ2-5
clone_size: NA
cdr3_nt: TGTGCCAGCAGCGGCCACAGGGGTCTGGAGACCCAGTACTTC
cdr3_aa: CASSGHRGLETQYF